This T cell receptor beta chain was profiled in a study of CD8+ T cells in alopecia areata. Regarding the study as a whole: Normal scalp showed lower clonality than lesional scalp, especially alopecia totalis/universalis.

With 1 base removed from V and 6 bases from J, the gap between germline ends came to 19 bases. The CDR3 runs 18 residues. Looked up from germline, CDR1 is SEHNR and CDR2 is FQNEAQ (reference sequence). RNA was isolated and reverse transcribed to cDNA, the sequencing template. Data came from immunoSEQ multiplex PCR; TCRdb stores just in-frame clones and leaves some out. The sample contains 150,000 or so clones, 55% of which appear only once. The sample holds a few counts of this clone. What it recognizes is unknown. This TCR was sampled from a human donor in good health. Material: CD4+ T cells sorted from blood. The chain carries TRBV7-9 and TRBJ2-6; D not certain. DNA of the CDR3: TGTGCCAGCAGCTTAGGCGTGATGGCCGGTATGATGGCCAACGTCCTGACTTTC. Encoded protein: CASSLGVMAGMMANVLTF.